This T cell receptor beta chain comes out of a study of T-cell memory formation after mild COVID-19. Looking at the study overall: TCR clusters largely stayed donor specific. Study-wide points: SARS-CoV-2 specificity of second-wave clones peaking day 37 was unconfirmed. The study detected some responding clones in pre-infection memory, suggesting cross-reactive memory joined.

Germline-derived CDR1 and CDR2 are SGHDT and YYEEEE. The J segment lost 3 bases and the V segment lost 4 bases, leaving 9 bases of the junction unmatched. The CDR3 consists of 16 residues. TCRdb re-derived calls from the 5' RACE reads in MiXCR, one entry per CDR3 protein. This table holds about 450,000 distinct CDR3 sequences, about 22% found once. Worth noting for this clonotype: No antigen is known for it.

The rearrangement joins TRBV5-6 to TRBJ2-7; 11 nucleotides line up with TRBD2. This TCR came from an adult woman who had mild COVID-19 (a few samples of this study predate the infection). Cell type and time point are not known. The sequenced material came from PBMCs or a T cell subset sorted from them (not recorded which). The CDR3 DNA is TGTGCCAGCAGCCCCGCCGGGACTAGCGGAGTCTACGAGCAGTACTTC. Encoded protein: CASSPAGTSGVYEQYF.